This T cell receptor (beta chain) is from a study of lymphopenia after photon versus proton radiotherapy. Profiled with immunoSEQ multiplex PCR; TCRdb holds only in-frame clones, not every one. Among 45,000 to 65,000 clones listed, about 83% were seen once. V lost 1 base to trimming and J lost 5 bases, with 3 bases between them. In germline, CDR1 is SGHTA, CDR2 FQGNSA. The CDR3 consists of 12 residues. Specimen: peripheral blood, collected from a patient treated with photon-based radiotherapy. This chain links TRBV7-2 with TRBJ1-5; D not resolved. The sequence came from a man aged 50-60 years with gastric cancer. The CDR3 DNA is TGTGCCAGCAGCTTAGATTATCAGCCCCAGCATTTT. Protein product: CASSLDYQPQHF.